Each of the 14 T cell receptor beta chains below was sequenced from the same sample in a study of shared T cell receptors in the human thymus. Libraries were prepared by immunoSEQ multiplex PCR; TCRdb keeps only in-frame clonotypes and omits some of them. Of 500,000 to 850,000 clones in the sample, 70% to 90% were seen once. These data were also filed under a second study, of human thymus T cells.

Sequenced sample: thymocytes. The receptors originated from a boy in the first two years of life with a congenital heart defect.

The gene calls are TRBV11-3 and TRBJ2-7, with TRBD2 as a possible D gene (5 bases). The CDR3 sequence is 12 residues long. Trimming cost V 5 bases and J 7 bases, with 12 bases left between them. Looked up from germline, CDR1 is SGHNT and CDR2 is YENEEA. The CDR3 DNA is TGTGCCAGCAGCCTCTGTTCGGGAGAGCAGTACTTC. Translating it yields CASSLCSGEQYF.

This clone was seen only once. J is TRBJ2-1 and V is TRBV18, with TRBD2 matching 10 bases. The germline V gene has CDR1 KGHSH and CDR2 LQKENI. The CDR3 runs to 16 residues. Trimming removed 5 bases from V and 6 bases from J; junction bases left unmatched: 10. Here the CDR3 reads CASSARVAGGRNEQFF. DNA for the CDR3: TGTGCCAGCTCAGCCAGGGTAGCGGGGGGCCGCAATGAGCAGTTCTTC.

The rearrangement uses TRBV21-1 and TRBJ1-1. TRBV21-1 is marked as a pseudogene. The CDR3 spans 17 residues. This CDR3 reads CASSKDASGTRGTEAFF. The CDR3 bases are TGTGCCAGCAGCAAAGATGCATCCGGCACCCGGGGCACTGAAGCTTTCTTT.

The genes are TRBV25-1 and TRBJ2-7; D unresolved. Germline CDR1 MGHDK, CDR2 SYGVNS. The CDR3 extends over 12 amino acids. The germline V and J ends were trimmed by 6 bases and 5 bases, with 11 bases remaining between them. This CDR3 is CASSRPPDEQYF. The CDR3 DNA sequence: TGTGCCAGCAGCCGTCCCCCGGACGAGCAGTACTTC.

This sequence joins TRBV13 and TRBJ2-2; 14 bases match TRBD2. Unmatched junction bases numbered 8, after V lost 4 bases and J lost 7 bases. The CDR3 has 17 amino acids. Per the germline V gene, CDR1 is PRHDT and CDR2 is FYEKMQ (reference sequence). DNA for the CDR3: TGTGCCAGCAGCTCGACTAGCGGGAGGGCCAGGGGCGGGGAGCTGTTTTTT. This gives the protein CASSSTSGRARGGELFF.

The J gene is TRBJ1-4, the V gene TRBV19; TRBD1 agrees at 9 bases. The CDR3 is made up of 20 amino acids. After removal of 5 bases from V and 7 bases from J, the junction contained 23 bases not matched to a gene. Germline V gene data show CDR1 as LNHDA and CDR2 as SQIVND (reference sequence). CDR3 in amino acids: CASSFPPGQGSRVSSEKLFF. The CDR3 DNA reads TGTGCCAGTAGTTTCCCCCCGGGACAGGGAAGTAGAGTATCCTCTGAAAAACTGTTTTTT.

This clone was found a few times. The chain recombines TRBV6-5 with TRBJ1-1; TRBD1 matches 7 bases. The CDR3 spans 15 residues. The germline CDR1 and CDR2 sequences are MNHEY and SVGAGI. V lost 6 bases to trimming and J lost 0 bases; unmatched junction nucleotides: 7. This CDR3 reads CASSHGTEMNTEAFF. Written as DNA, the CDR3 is TGTGCCAGCAGCCACGGGACAGAAATGAACACTGAAGCTTTCTTT.

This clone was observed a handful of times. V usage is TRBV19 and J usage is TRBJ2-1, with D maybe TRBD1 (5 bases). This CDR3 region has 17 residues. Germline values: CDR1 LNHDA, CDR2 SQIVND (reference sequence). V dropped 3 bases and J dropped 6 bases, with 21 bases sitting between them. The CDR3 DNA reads TGTGCCAGTAGTATTGATGTGAGTTGGATAACAGGCAATGAGCAGTTCTTC. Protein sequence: CASSIDVSWITGNEQFF. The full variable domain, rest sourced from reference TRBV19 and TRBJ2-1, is DGGITQSPKYLFRKEGQNVTLSCEQNLNHDAMYWYRQDPGQGLRLIYYSQIVNDFQKGDIAEGYSVSREKKESFPLTVTSAQKNPTAFYLCASSIDVSWITGNEQFFGPGTRLTVL.

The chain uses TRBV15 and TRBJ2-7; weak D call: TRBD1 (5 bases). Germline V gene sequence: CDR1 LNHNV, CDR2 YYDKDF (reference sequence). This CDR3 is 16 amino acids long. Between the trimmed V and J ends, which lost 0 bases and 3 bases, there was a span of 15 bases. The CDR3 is CATSRDQGRPLYEQYF. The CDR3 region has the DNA TGTGCCACCAGCAGAGATCAGGGCAGGCCCCTCTACGAGCAGTACTTC.

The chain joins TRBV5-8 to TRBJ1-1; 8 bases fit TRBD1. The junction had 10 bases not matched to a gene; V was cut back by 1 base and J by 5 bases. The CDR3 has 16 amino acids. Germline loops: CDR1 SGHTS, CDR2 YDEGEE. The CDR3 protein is CASSLTGGERGTEAFF. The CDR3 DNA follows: TGTGCCAGCAGCTTGACAGGGGGAGAAAGGGGAACTGAAGCTTTCTTT.

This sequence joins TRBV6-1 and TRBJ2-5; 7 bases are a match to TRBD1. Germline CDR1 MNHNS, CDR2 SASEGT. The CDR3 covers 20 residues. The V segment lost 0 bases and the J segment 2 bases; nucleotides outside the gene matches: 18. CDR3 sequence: CASSEARVWGQLSHQETQYF. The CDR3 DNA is TGTGCCAGCAGTGAAGCTCGGGTATGGGGACAGTTAAGCCATCAAGAGACCCAGTACTTC.

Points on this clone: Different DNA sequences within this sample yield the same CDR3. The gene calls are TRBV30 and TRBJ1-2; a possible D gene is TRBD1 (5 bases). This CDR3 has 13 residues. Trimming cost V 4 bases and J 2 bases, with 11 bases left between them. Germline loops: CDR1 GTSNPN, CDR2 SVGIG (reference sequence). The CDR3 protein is CAWNSGGNYGYTF. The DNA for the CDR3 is TGTGCCTGGAATTCCGGGGGAAACTATGGCTACACCTTC.

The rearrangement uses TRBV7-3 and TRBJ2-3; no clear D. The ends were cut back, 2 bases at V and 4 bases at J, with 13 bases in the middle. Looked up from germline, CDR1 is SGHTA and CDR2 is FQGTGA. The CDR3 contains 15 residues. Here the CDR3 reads CASSLDVLTSDTQYF. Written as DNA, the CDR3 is TGTGCCAGCAGCTTAGATGTCCTAACCTCAGATACGCAGTATTTT.

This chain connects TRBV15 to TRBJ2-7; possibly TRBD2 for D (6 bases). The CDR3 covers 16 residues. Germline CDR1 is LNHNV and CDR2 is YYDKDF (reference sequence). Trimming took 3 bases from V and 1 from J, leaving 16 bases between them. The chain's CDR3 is CATSRSWGDQSYEQYF. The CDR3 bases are TGTGCCACCAGCAGGTCCTGGGGGGACCAATCCTACGAGCAGTACTTC.